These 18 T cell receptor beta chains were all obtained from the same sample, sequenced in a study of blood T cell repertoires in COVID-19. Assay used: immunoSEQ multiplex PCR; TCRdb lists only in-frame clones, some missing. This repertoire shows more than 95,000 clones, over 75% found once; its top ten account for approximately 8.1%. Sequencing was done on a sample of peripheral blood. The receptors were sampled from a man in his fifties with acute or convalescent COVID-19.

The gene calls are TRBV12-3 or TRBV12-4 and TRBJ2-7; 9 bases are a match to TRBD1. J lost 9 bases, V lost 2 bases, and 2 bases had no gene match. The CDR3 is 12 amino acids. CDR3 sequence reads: CASSLRGQGQYF. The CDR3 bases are TGTGCCAGCAGTTTACGGGGACAGGGGCAGTACTTC.

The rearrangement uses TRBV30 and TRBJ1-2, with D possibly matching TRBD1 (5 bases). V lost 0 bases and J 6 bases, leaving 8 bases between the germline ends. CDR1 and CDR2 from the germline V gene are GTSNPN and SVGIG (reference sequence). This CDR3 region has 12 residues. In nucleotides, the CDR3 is TGTGCCTGGAGTGTAGGAGGGGATGGCTACACCTTC. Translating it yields CAWSVGGDGYTF.

CDR3 amino acids: CASSMIRADTQYF. CDR3 DNA sequence: TGTGCCAGCAGCATGATCCGGGCAGATACGCAGTATTTT. V and J are TRBV13 and TRBJ2-3; D unclear. The V end lost 5 bases, the J end lost 4 bases, and 10 bases lay between the germline ends. Germline V gene data show CDR1 as PRHDT and CDR2 as FYEKMQ (reference sequence). The CDR3 length is 13 residues.

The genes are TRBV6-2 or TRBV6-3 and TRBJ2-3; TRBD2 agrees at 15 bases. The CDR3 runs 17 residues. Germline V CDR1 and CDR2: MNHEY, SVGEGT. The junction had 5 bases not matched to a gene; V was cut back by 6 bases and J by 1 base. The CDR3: CASSRTSGRAGTDTQYF. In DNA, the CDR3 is TGTGCCAGCAGCCGGACTAGCGGGAGGGCGGGCACAGATACGCAGTATTTT.

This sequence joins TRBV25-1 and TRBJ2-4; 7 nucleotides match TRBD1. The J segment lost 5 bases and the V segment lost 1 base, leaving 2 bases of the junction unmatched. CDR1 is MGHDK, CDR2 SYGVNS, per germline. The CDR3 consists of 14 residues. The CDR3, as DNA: TGTGCCAGCAGTGAATTAACAGGGGAAAACATTCAGTACTTC. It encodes CASSELTGENIQYF.

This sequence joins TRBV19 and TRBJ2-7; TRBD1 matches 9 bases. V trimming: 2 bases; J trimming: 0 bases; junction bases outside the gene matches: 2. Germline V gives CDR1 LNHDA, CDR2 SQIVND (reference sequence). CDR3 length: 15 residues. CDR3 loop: CASSIKGQGSYEQYF. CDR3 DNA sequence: TGTGCCAGTAGTATAAAGGGACAGGGCTCCTACGAGCAGTACTTC.

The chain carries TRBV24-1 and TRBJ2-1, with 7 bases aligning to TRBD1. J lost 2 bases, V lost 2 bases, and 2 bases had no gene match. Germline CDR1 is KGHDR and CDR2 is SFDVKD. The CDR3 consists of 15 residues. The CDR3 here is CATSDYRGPYNEQFF. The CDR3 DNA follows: TGTGCCACCAGTGATTACAGGGGTCCCTACAATGAGCAGTTCTTC.

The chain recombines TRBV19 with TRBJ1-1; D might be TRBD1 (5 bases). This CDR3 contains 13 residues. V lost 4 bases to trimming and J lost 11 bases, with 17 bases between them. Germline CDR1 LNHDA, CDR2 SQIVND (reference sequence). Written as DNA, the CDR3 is TGTGCCAGTAGTACAGAGACAGTCCGGCAGGCTTTCTTT. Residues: CASSTETVRQAFF.

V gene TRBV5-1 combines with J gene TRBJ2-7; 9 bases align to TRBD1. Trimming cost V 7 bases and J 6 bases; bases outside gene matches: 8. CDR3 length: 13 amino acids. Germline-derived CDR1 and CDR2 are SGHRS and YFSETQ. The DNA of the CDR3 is TGCGCCAGCGGCCGAACAGGGGGCCGCGAGCAGTACTTC. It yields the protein CASGRTGGREQYF.

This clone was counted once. CDR3 sequence reads: CASSSTAGTTYNEQFF. Written as DNA, the CDR3 is TGTGCCAGCAGCTCCACGGCCGGGACTACCTACAATGAGCAGTTCTTC. This chain links TRBV11-3 with TRBJ2-1; 7 positions agree with TRBD2. Germline CDR1 and CDR2: SGHNT and YENEEA. J was trimmed by 2 bases and V by 4 bases; bases with no gene match: 8. The length of the CDR3 is 16 residues.

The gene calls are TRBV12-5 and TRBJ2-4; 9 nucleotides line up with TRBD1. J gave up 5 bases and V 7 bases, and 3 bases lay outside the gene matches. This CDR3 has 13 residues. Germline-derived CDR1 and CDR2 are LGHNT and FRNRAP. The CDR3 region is CASARTGENIQYF. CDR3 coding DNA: TGTGCTAGTGCCCGGACAGGGGAAAACATTCAGTACTTC.

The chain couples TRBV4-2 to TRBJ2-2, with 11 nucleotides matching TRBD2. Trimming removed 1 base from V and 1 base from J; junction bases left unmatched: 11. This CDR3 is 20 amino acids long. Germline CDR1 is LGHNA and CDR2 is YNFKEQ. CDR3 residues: CASSQGIERLAGRNTGELFF. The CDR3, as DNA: TGTGCCAGCAGCCAAGGTATTGAGAGACTAGCGGGAAGGAACACCGGGGAGCTGTTTTTT.

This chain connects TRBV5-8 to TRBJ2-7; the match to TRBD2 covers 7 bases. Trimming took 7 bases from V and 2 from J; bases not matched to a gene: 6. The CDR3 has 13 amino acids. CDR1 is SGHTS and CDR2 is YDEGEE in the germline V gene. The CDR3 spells CASHLADTYEQYF. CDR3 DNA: TGTGCCAGCCACCTAGCGGATACCTACGAGCAGTACTTC.

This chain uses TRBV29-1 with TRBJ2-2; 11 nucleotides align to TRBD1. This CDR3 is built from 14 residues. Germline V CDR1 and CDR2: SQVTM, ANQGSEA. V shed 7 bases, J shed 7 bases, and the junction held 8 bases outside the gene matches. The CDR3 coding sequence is TGCAGCGGTGGGACAGGGGGAAGTTTCGGGGAGCTGTTTTTT. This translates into CSGGTGGSFGELFF.

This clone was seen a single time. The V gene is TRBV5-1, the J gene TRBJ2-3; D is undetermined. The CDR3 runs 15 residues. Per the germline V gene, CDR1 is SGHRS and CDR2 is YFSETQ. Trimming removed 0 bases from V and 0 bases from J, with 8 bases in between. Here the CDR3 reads CASSLDSYSTDTQYF. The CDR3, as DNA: TGCGCCAGCAGCTTGGACTCCTATAGCACAGATACGCAGTATTTT. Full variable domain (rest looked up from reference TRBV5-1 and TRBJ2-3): KAGVTQTPRYLIKTRGQQVTLSCSPISGHRSVSWYQQTPGQGLQFLFEYFSETQRNKGNFPGRFSGRQFSNSRSEMNVSTLELGDSALYLCASSLDSYSTDTQYFGPGTRLTVL.

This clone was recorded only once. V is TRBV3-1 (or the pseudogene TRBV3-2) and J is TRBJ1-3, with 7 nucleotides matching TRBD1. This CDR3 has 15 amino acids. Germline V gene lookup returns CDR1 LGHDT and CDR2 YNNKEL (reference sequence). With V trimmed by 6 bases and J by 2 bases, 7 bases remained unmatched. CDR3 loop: CASSRRGLAGNTIYF. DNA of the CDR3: TGTGCCAGCAGTAGAAGGGGGCTCGCTGGAAACACCATATATTTT.

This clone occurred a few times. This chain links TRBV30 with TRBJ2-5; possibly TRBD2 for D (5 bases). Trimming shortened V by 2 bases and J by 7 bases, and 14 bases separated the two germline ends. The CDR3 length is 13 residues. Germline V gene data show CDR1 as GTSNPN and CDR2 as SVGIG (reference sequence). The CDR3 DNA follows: TGTGCCTGGAGTCGGGGTAATGATGGGACCCAGTACTTC. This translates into CAWSRGNDGTQYF.

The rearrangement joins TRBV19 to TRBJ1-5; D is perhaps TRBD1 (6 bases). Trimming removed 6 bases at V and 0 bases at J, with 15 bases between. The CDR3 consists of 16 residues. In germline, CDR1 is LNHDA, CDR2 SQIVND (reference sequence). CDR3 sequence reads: CASRQQGDYSNQPQHF. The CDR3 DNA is TGTGCCAGTAGACAACAGGGAGATTATAGCAATCAGCCCCAGCATTTT.